The present entry profiles one T cell receptor beta chain with its context. PCR was performed using 60 Vbeta and 13 Jbeta primers. Profiled with immunoSEQ multiplex PCR; TCRdb holds only in-frame clones, not every one. The sample comprises 150,000 to 180,000 clones, 80% of which are singletons, and 5.5% to 6.5% rests with the top ten. Healthy donors of bone marrow made up the group. The data are from a study of cytomegalovirus exposure and HLA in healthy donors. About the research overall: Membership in the Caucasian-associated ancestry cluster was found for about four fifths of 300 to 500 genotyped donors.

The V gene's germline CDR1 is MGHRA and CDR2 YSYEKL. The V and J ends lost 0 bases and 3 bases respectively, with 9 bases between them. The CDR3 is 14 amino acids. The sequenced material came from PBMCs. V is TRBV4-1 and J is TRBJ2-7, with TRBD2 as a possible D gene (6 bases). This TCR was recovered from a woman aged 35 to 49 in good health and CMV-seropositive. For the CDR3, the DNA is TGCGCCAGCAGCCAAGACCCGGGGGTCTACGAGCAGTACTTC. It encodes CASSQDPGVYEQYF.